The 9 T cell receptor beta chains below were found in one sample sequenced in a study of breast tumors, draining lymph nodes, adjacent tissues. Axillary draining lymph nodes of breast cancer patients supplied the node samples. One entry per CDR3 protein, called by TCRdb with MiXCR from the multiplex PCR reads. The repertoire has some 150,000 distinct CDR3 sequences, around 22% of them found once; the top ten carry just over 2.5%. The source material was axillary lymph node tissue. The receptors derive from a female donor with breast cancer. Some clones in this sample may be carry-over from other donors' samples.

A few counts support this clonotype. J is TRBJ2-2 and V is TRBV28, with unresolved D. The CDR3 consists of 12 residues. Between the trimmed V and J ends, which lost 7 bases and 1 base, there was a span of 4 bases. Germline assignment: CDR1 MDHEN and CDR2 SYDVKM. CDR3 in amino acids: CASTVNTGELFF. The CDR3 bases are TGTGCCAGCACCGTGAACACCGGGGAGCTGTTTTTT.

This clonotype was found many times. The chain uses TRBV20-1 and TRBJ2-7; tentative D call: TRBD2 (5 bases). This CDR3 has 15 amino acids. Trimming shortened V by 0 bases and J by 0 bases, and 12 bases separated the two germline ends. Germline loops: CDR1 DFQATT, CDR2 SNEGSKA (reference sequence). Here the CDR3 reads CSARDPKRSSYEQYF. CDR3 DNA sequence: TGCAGTGCTAGAGATCCCAAGCGGAGCTCCTACGAGCAGTACTTC.

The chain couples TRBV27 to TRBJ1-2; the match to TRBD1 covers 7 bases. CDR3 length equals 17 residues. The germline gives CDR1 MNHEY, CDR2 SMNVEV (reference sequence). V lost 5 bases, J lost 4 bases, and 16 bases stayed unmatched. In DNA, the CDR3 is TGTGCCAGCAGTATAACGACAGGGAGCCCAACCATCTATGGCTACACCTTC. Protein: CASSITTGSPTIYGYTF.

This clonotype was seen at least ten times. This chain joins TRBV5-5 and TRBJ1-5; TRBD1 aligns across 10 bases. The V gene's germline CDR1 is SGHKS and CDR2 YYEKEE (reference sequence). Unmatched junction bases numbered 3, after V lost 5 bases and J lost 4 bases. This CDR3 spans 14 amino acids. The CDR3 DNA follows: TGTGCCAGCAGTCCGGACAGGGGGAATCAGCCCCAGCATTTT. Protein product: CASSPDRGNQPQHF.

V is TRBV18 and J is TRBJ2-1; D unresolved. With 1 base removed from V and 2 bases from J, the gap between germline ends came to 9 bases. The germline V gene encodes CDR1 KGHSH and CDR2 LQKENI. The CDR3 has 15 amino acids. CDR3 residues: CASSPQSTTYNEQFF. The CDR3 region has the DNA TGTGCCAGCTCACCACAATCCACAACCTACAATGAGCAGTTCTTC.

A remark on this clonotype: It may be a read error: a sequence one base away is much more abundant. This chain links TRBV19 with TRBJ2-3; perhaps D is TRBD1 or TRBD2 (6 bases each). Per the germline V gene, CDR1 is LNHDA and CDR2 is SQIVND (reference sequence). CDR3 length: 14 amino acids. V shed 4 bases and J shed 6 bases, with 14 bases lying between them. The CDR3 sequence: CASSRGIGGDTQYF. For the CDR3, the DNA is TGTGCCAGTAGTAGGGGGATAGGGGGGGATACGCAGTATTTT.

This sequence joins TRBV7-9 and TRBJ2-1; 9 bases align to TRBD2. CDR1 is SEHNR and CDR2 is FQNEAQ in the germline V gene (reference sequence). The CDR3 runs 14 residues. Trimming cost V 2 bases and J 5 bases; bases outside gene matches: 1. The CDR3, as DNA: TGTGCCAGCAGCTTATGGACTAGCGACAATGAGCAGTTCTTC. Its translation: CASSLWTSDNEQFF.

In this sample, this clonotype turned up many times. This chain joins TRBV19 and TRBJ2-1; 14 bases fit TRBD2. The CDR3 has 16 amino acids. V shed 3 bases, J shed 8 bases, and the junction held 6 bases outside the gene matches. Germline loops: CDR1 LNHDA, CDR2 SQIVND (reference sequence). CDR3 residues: CASSIPGLAGADEQFF. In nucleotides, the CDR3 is TGTGCCAGTAGTATCCCGGGACTAGCGGGGGCTGATGAGCAGTTCTTC.

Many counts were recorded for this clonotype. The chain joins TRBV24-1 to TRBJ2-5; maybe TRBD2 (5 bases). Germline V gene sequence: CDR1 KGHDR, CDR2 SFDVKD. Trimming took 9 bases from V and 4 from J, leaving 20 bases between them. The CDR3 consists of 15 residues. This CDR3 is CATSFRSHGGETQYF. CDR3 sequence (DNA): TGTGCCACCTCGTTTAGGAGTCATGGAGGAGAGACCCAGTACTTC.